This T cell receptor beta chain derives from a study of control samples from healthy donors and cancer patients (dated by TCRdb to about 2020). On this clone: Its antigen specificity is not known. Base qualities are missing; no much larger clone stands one base away.

Libraries were prepared through the immunoSEQ multiplex PCR assay. Drawn from immuneACCESS, this table holds only the in-frame rearrangements with V and J called that TCRdb kept. Clones are partly lost; checked studies trace under half to an unresolved V gene and leave the rest unexplained. Across this sample there are 150,000 to 200,000 clones, with approximately 90% seen only once. In total, the top ten clones hold about 1.4% of the sample. The CDR3 covers 12 residues, taking in both the cysteine and the phenylalanine. Only CDR3 DNA remains: 36 bases, in frame from the first base. Sequences MDHEN (CDR1) and SYDVKM (CDR2) are obtained from the germline V gene. Trimming removed 7 bases from V and 2 bases from J, leaving 9 bases between the germline ends.

This clonotype originated in a young man in good health. What was sequenced was blood. The chain links TRBV28 with TRBJ2-7; a tentative D match to TRBD2 spans 5 bases. CDR3 protein: CASTGVTYEQYF. The sequence in DNA is TGTGCCAGCACCGGGGTAACCTACGAGCAGTACTTC.